The clone carrying this T cell receptor beta chain was found a few times. The gene names given are mouse names. The read terminates 4 residues before the CDR3 end, so the remaining end is supplied by the germline J gene. After isolation, RNA underwent reverse transcription to generate cDNA as the sequencing template. Repertoires were generated with immunoSEQ multiplex PCR, while TCRdb's copy carries only in-frame clones and drops some. The sample was found to contain 200,000 to 300,000 clones, and every one recurs. This sample was included in a study of CD8+ T cells in alopecia areata. For the study at large: Grafted skin came from C3H/HeJ donors with spontaneous alopecia (about 6-12 months old) and was placed on roughly 6-11-week-old female C3H/HeJ mice.

CDR1 and CDR2 from the germline V gene are NNHDY and SYVADS. The CDR3 has 14 residues. Sorting relied on CD4, CD8alpha, NKG2D, NKG2ACE and other markers applied to pooled cutaneous lymph node cells. V is TRBV13-3 and J is TRBJ2-4; D may be TRBD2 (6 bases). The specimen was CD4+ T cells sorted from a lymph node. The clonotype originates from a C3H/HeJ mouse with alopecia areata. Mouse strain MHC haplotype: H2-k. Partial CDR3 DNA: TGTGCCAGCAGTGATGTGGGGACTAAAAAC. Translating gives CASSDVGTKN. The whole CDR3 protein reads CASSDVGTKNTLYF.